Below are 22 T cell receptor beta chains sequenced from a single sample in a study of PD-1 blockade in classical Hodgkin lymphoma. Every patient relapsed after autologous stem cell transplantation, and brentuximab vedotin exposure varied. The protocol was immunoSEQ multiplex PCR, while the TCRdb copy is restricted to in-frame clones and leaves out a portion. The profile covers over 50,000 clones, with around 67% appearing a single time and roughly 15% taken by the ten largest. This specimen consisted of peripheral blood mononuclear cells (PBMCs), obtained before the second cycle of nivolumab. The receptors originated from a human donor with classical Hodgkin lymphoma.

V is TRBV11-2 and J is TRBJ2-5; TRBD2 might be the D (6 bases). The CDR3 contains 15 residues. Per germline, CDR1 SGHAT and CDR2 FQNNGV. V was cut by 5 bases and J by 2 bases, with 15 bases left in between. Here the CDR3 DNA reads TGTGCCAGCAGCCGAGCGGGCTTATCTCAAGAGACCCAGTACTTC. Its protein product is CASSRAGLSQETQYF. The full variable domain, completed using reference TRBV11-2 and TRBJ2-5, is EAGVAQSPRYKIIEKRQSVAFWCNPISGHATLYWYQQILGQGPKLLIQFQNNGVVDDSQLPKDRFSAERLKGVDSTLKIQPAKLEDSAVYLCASSRAGLSQETQYFGPGTRLLVL.

This clone was seen more than once but under ten times. J is TRBJ2-4 and V is TRBV6-6, with D possibly matching TRBD1 (5 bases). The V and J ends lost 7 bases and 4 bases respectively, with 14 bases between them. CDR3 length: 14 amino acids. Looked up from germline, CDR1 is MNHNY and CDR2 is SVGAGI (reference sequence). The DNA of the CDR3 is TGTGCCAGCATCGAGTGGGGCAGTAAAAACATTCAGTACTTC. This gives the protein CASIEWGSKNIQYF.

This clone was counted once. The chain has TRBV19 and TRBJ2-7; D unresolved. Between the trimmed V and J ends, which lost 2 bases and 1 base, there was a span of 6 bases. Germline values: CDR1 LNHDA, CDR2 SQIVND (reference sequence). The CDR3 is 13 residues long. CDR3 nucleotide sequence: TGTGCCAGTAGTATATTACAGTCCTACGAGCAGTACTTC. Translation gives CASSILQSYEQYF.

The V gene is TRBV2, the J gene TRBJ2-7; 8 bases line up with TRBD1. The J segment lost 3 bases and the V segment lost 7 bases, leaving 8 bases of the junction unmatched. From germline, CDR1 is SNHLY and CDR2 FYNNEI. The CDR3 totals 14 residues. The CDR3 reads CASISGQGLYEQYF. The CDR3 region has the DNA TGTGCCAGCATTTCAGGACAGGGTCTCTACGAGCAGTACTTC. Full variable domain (remainder filled in from reference TRBV2 and TRBJ2-7): EPEVTQTPSHQVTQMGQEVILRCVPISNHLYFYWYRQILGQKVEFLVSFYNNEISEKSEIFDDQFSVERPDGSNFTLKIRSTKLEDSAMYFCASISGQGLYEQYFGPGTRLTVT.

Comments on this clone: Other DNA sequences in this specimen translate into the identical CDR3. The chain recombines TRBV5-1 with TRBJ2-7; 10 nucleotides line up with TRBD1. The CDR3 sequence is 14 residues long. Trimming cost V 2 bases and J 3 bases; bases outside gene matches: 2. The germline gives CDR1 SGHRS, CDR2 YFSETQ. The CDR3 sequence: CASSLRTGGYEQYF. The CDR3, as DNA: TGCGCCAGCAGCTTAAGGACAGGGGGCTACGAGCAGTACTTC.

The CDR3 reads CAWSVRQGPFGGELFF. CDR3 nucleotide sequence: TGTGCCTGGAGTGTAAGGCAGGGTCCCTTCGGGGGGGAGCTGTTTTTT. The rearrangement uses TRBV30 and TRBJ2-2; a possible D gene is TRBD1 (5 bases). Looked up from germline, CDR1 is GTSNPN and CDR2 is SVGIG (reference sequence). With 0 bases removed from V and 8 bases from J, the gap between germline ends came to 19 bases. This CDR3 comprises 16 residues.

The rearrangement joins TRBV7-2 to TRBJ2-7; 9 bases are shared with TRBD1. Germline CDR1 and CDR2: SGHTA and FQGNSA. The V segment lost 2 bases and the J segment 3 bases; nucleotides outside the gene matches: 8. The length of the CDR3 is 16 residues. In DNA form, the CDR3 reads TGTGCCAGCAGCTTACGACAGGGGGATGCCAACTACGAGCAGTACTTC. Protein product: CASSLRQGDANYEQYF.

The chain is built from TRBV19 and TRBJ2-6; 10 bases fit TRBD2. J lost 2 bases, V lost 3 bases, and 7 bases had no gene match. CDR1 is LNHDA, CDR2 SQIVND, per germline (reference sequence). This CDR3 region has 18 residues. DNA for the CDR3: TGTGCCAGTAGTATCCCGGGTCTAGCGGGAGCTGGGGCCAACGTCCTGACTTTC. Encoded protein: CASSIPGLAGAGANVLTF.

This clone was observed a handful of times. The rearrangement joins TRBV9 to TRBJ2-7; D is perhaps TRBD1 or TRBD2 (5 bases each). Per the germline V gene, CDR1 is SGDLS and CDR2 is YYNGEE. Trimming took off 0 bases at V and 0 bases at J, with 7 bases between the two ends. The CDR3 has 14 amino acids. CDR3 in DNA: TGTGCCAGCAGCGTAGAGGGACCCTCCTACGAGCAGTACTTC. It yields the protein CASSVEGPSYEQYF.

The chain joins TRBV18 to TRBJ2-3; no clear D gene. The CDR3 has 13 residues. Germline V gene sequence: CDR1 KGHSH, CDR2 LQKENI. V lost 0 bases and J 6 bases, leaving 7 bases between the germline ends. Here the CDR3 reads CASSPPLTDTQYF. The CDR3 DNA reads as TGTGCCAGCTCACCACCGCTGACGGATACGCAGTATTTT. Filled out from reference TRBV18 and TRBJ2-3, the complete variable domain reads NAGVMQNPRHLVRRRGQEARLRCSPMKGHSHVYWYRQLPEEGLKFMVYLQKENIIDESGMPKERFSAEFPKEGPSILRIQQVVRGDSAAYFCASSPPLTDTQYFGPGTRLTVL.

This chain uses TRBV6-5 with TRBJ1-5; no definite D call. This CDR3 has 14 residues. Germline CDR1 is MNHEY and CDR2 is SVGAGI. V lost 5 bases and J lost 0, with 8 bases in between. CDR3 bases: TGTGCCAGCAGTGCCCAGGATAGCAATCAGCCCCAGCATTTT. It encodes CASSAQDSNQPQHF.

The chain combines TRBV7-8 with TRBJ2-7; 8 nucleotides align to TRBD1. Germline CDR1 and CDR2: SGHVS and FQNEAQ. The CDR3 is 14 amino acids. V was clipped by 2 bases and J by 3 bases; unmatched bases: 3. In DNA, the CDR3 is TGTGCCAGCAGCTTAATACAGGGGGGCTACGAGCAGTACTTC. It specifies CASSLIQGGYEQYF.

The chain employs TRBV19 and TRBJ1-5; no clear D. Germline loops: CDR1 LNHDA, CDR2 SQIVND (reference sequence). This CDR3 contains 13 residues. Trimming took 6 bases from V and 6 from J, leaving 12 bases between them. The DNA for the CDR3 is TGTGCCAGTAGCTGGGGAATTTCTCAGCCCCAGCATTTT. Protein sequence: CASSWGISQPQHF.

This clone is medium-sized in the sample. This chain joins TRBV12-5 and TRBJ2-3; D is uncertain. Looked up from germline, CDR1 is LGHNT and CDR2 is FRNRAP. The CDR3 length is 18 residues. Between the trimmed V and J ends, which lost 1 base and 4 bases, there was a span of 21 bases. For the CDR3, the DNA is TGTGCTAGTGGTTTGGACAATCACCCCAGAGGATTCCCAGATACGCAGTATTTT. It specifies CASGLDNHPRGFPDTQYF.

The CDR3 reads CASRGGLGSYNEQFF. In DNA form, the CDR3 reads TGTGCCAGCAGAGGAGGATTGGGCTCCTACAATGAGCAGTTCTTC. The chain has TRBV6-1 and TRBJ2-1; weak D call: TRBD2 (5 bases). V lost 6 bases and J lost 0, with 12 bases in between. The germline V gene has CDR1 MNHNS and CDR2 SASEGT. The CDR3 length is 15 residues.

The chain combines TRBV7-2 with TRBJ2-2; a possible D gene is TRBD2 (5 bases). From germline, CDR1 is SGHTA and CDR2 FQGNSA. The CDR3 covers 14 residues. Trimming took off 4 bases at V and 5 bases at J, with 11 bases between the two ends. The CDR3 protein is CASSSTRETGELFF. CDR3 DNA sequence: TGTGCCAGCAGCTCGACTCGGGAAACCGGGGAGCTGTTTTTT.

The chain employs TRBV6-5 and TRBJ1-6; D gene ambiguous. The CDR3 totals 15 residues. Trimming removed 6 bases at V and 5 bases at J, with 14 bases between. Germline CDR1 MNHEY, CDR2 SVGAGI. The CDR3 nucleotides read TGTGCCAGCAGGGCCCCGGGGAGGGATAATTCACCCCTCCACTTT. Its protein is CASRAPGRDNSPLHF.

The chain links TRBV19 to TRBJ1-2; D call uncertain. The V end was cut by 9 bases, the J end by 0 bases, with 11 bases between. Per germline, CDR1 LNHDA and CDR2 SQIVND (reference sequence). The CDR3 spans 13 residues. Here the CDR3 DNA reads TGTGCCAGCCACAGCGGAGCTAACTATGGCTACACCTTC. This sequence encodes CASHSGANYGYTF.

The chain combines TRBV29-1 with TRBJ2-5, with a tentative D call TRBD2 (6 bases). CDR3 length: 13 residues. V was clipped by 1 base and J by 7 bases, with 13 bases between them. In germline, CDR1 is SQVTM, CDR2 ANQGSEA. The CDR3 bases are TGCAGCGTTGAAGGGCTAGCGATGGGGACCCAGTACTTC. Protein sequence: CSVEGLAMGTQYF.

There are many counts of this clone. The genes are TRBV6-5 and TRBJ2-7, with 9 bases identical to TRBD1. The CDR3 has 13 residues. With 3 bases clipped from V and 5 bases from J, the junction kept 2 bases outside the gene matches. Germline CDR1 MNHEY, CDR2 SVGAGI. Here the CDR3 DNA reads TGTGCCAGCAGTTATGACAGGGGGAACGAGCAGTACTTC. Its protein product is CASSYDRGNEQYF.

This clone was seen at least ten times. This sequence joins TRBV7-9 and TRBJ1-2, with a tentative D call TRBD1 (5 bases). V lost 5 bases and J 7 bases, leaving 20 bases between the germline ends. The CDR3 is 15 amino acids. Per germline, CDR1 SEHNR and CDR2 FQNEAQ (reference sequence). The CDR3 nucleotides are TGTGCCAGCAGCGTAACAGCGCTAGGGACGGGTGGCTACACCTTC. Residues: CASSVTALGTGGYTF. Full variable domain (rest looked up from reference TRBV7-9 and TRBJ1-2): DTGVSQNPRHKITKRGQNVTFRCDPISEHNRLYWYRQTLGQGPEFLTYFQNEAQLEKSRLLSDRFSAERPKGSFSTLEIQRTEQGDSAMYLCASSVTALGTGGYTFGSGTRLTVV.

The chain links TRBV30 to TRBJ1-1; D unresolved. Trimming pared 4 bases from V and 1 base from J, leaving 16 bases between. This CDR3 region has 15 residues. Germline V gives CDR1 GTSNPN, CDR2 SVGIG (reference sequence). The CDR3 bases are TGTGCCTGGACTGTACCCAATTTTAGGAACACTGAAGCTTTCTTT. This translates into CAWTVPNFRNTEAFF.